These 20 T cell receptor beta chains were all obtained from the same sample, sequenced in a study of regulatory T cells in long-lasting Graves disease. To make TCR beta libraries, researchers used iRepertoire HTBI primers and Arm-PCR of CDR3 regions. From the multiplex PCR reads, TCRdb called clonotypes with MiXCR, one entry per CDR3 protein. Here the sample spans 450,000 or so distinct CDR3 sequences, about a fifth being singletons. Regarding time point: persistent/refractory GD, antithyroid drugs over 5 years with positive TRAb. The TCR library was made from RNA that had been extracted from PBMCs in TRIzol. Here the sequenced sample was peripheral blood mononuclear cells (PBMCs), taken when the disease was refractory, from a patient treated with antithyroid drugs. The receptors here all came from a female donor with Graves disease.

The gene calls are TRBV7-9 and TRBJ2-2, with D hard to call. Germline CDR1 reads SEHNR; CDR2 reads FQNEAQ (reference sequence). Trimming took off 11 bases at V and 4 bases at J, with 8 bases between the two ends. There are 11 residues in the CDR3. The CDR3 loop is CAVDSTGELFF. CDR3 coding DNA: TGTGCCGTCGACTCCACCGGGGAGCTGTTTTTT.

This clonotype was counted between two and nine times. The genes are TRBV7-9 and TRBJ2-2; D unclear. The germline V and J ends were trimmed by 1 base and 6 bases, with 12 bases remaining between them. The CDR3 loop spans 15 amino acids. Germline CDR1 reads SEHNR; CDR2 reads FQNEAQ (reference sequence). The CDR3 DNA follows: TGTGCCAGCAGCTTAGTCGGCAATCACCCCGGGGAGCTGTTTTTT. Residues: CASSLVGNHPGELFF.

This clonotype was seen many times. The chain uses TRBV7-9 and TRBJ1-2; the D is unclear. This CDR3 has 14 amino acids. The V gene lost 5 bases and the J gene lost 4 bases, with 14 bases spanning the gap. Germline V gives CDR1 SEHNR, CDR2 FQNEAQ (reference sequence). CDR3 DNA: TGTGCCAGCAGCCTCGGCGGGCAGGCCTATGGCTACACCTTC. It specifies CASSLGGQAYGYTF.

The chain joins TRBV28 to TRBJ2-2; tentatively, D is TRBD1 or TRBD2 (5 bases each). This CDR3 has 14 amino acids. V dropped 10 bases and J dropped 0 bases, with 12 bases sitting between them. Germline CDR1 is MDHEN and CDR2 is SYDVKM. This chain's CDR3 is CATRVGPNTGELFF. CDR3 sequence (DNA): TGTGCCACCAGGGTGGGACCGAACACCGGGGAGCTGTTTTTT.

This chain links TRBV28 with TRBJ2-1; D might be TRBD2 (6 bases). This CDR3 contains 13 residues. The germline V and J ends were trimmed by 10 bases and 4 bases, with 14 bases remaining between them. Per germline, CDR1 MDHEN and CDR2 SYDVKM. The CDR3 spells CAISGLVYNEQFF. Written as DNA, the CDR3 is TGTGCCATCTCGGGACTCGTTTACAATGAGCAGTTCTTC.

This clonotype was observed many times. The chain recombines TRBV27 with TRBJ2-5; D unclear. Trimming took 3 bases from V and 2 from J, leaving 7 bases between them. CDR1 is MNHEY and CDR2 is SMNVEV in the germline V gene (reference sequence). CDR3 length: 13 residues. The CDR3 is CASSFRSQETQYF. The CDR3 coding sequence is TGTGCCAGCAGTTTTCGGTCTCAAGAGACCCAGTACTTC.

This clonotype was seen at least ten times. V and J are TRBV13 and TRBJ2-7, with D maybe TRBD2 (5 bases). The V end lost 5 bases, the J end lost 5 bases, and 7 bases lay between the germline ends. Germline assignment: CDR1 PRHDT and CDR2 FYEKMQ (reference sequence). There are 11 residues in the CDR3. The chain's CDR3 is CASSGGDEQYF. The CDR3, as DNA: TGTGCCAGCAGCGGAGGAGACGAGCAGTACTTC.

As regards this clonotype: A much larger clone differs from this one at a single base, so this may be a read error. V is TRBV28 and J is TRBJ2-7; D might be TRBD2 (6 bases). The germline V gene encodes CDR1 MDHEN and CDR2 SYDVKM. This CDR3 contains 15 residues. Between the trimmed V and J ends, which lost 1 base and 6 bases, there was a span of 16 bases. As DNA, the CDR3 is TGTGCCAGCAGTTTATCGGCTAGCGCCCTCGGCGAGCAGTACTTC. Its translation is CASSLSASALGEQYF.

This clonotype was detected a few times. The chain recombines TRBV30 with TRBJ2-7, with 9 bases identical to TRBD2. V gave up 0 bases and J gave up 0 bases; unmatched junction bases: 12. The CDR3 consists of 18 residues. Germline V gene data show CDR1 as GTSNPN and CDR2 as SVGIG (reference sequence). CDR3 region: CAWSVRQLAGPSSYEQYF. The CDR3, as DNA: TGTGCCTGGAGTGTACGTCAACTAGCGGGCCCTAGCTCCTACGAGCAGTACTTC.

This clonotype appeared a few times. The rearrangement joins TRBV5-1 to TRBJ1-5, with a weak D call TRBD1 (5 bases). In germline, CDR1 is SGHRS, CDR2 YFSETQ. The CDR3 has 14 residues. Trimming shortened V by 3 bases and J by 5 bases, and 12 bases separated the two germline ends. The CDR3, as DNA: TGCGCCAGCAGCTCCAGGGTTGGCGATCAGCCCCAGCATTTT. This gives the protein CASSSRVGDQPQHF.

This clonotype was seen at least ten times. The chain uses TRBV29-1 and TRBJ2-7, with D perhaps matching TRBD2 (5 bases). The V gene lost 4 bases and the J gene lost 0 bases, with 7 bases spanning the gap. This CDR3 contains 12 residues. The germline V gene encodes CDR1 SQVTM and CDR2 ANQGSEA. CDR3 sequence: CSVAGNSYEQYF. DNA of the CDR3: TGCAGCGTTGCGGGGAACTCCTACGAGCAGTACTTC.

The chain joins TRBV12-3 or TRBV12-4 to TRBJ2-7; 7 nucleotides match TRBD1. CDR3 length equals 15 residues. After removal of 5 bases from V and 2 bases from J, the junction contained 9 bases not matched to a gene. DNA for the CDR3: TGTGCCAGCAGTAAATACCGGGACAGTACCTACGAGCAGTACTTC. Translation: CASSKYRDSTYEQYF.

This clonotype appeared many times. The CDR3 loop reads CASKHRGGNEKLFF. In DNA, the CDR3 is TGTGCCAGCAAACACAGGGGTGGGAATGAAAAACTGTTTTTT. The chain employs TRBV28 and TRBJ1-4, with TRBD1 matching 7 bases. V dropped 7 bases and J dropped 5; count of bases not matched to a gene: 7. CDR1 is MDHEN, CDR2 SYDVKM, per germline. The CDR3 is 14 amino acids.

The chain employs TRBV5-4 and TRBJ1-4, with unresolved D. The CDR3 is made up of 12 amino acids. The germline V gene has CDR1 SGHNT and CDR2 YYREEE (reference sequence). The V and J ends lost 2 bases and 9 bases respectively, with 8 bases between them. In nucleotides, the CDR3 is TGTGCCAGCAGCTTACAACAGAAAAAACTGTTTTTT. It encodes CASSLQQKKLFF.

J is TRBJ2-2 and V is TRBV27; the match to TRBD1 covers 9 bases. J was trimmed by 4 bases and V by 2 bases; bases with no gene match: 2. CDR1 and CDR2 (germline): MNHEY, SMNVEV (reference sequence). This CDR3 has 15 residues. CDR3 bases: TGTGCCAGCAGTTTAACAGGGGGCATCACCGGGGAGCTGTTTTTT. Amino acid sequence: CASSLTGGITGELFF.

This clonotype was picked up many times. The chain employs TRBV7-8 and TRBJ2-5; the match to TRBD2 covers 14 bases. This CDR3 is built from 16 residues. Germline V gene data show CDR1 as SGHVS and CDR2 as FQNEAQ. With 5 bases clipped from V and 4 bases from J, the junction kept 6 bases outside the gene matches. CDR3 residues: CASSVGTSGRRETQYF. The DNA of the CDR3 is TGTGCCAGCAGCGTCGGGACTAGCGGGAGACGAGAGACCCAGTACTTC.

The table lists this clonotype with many counts. J is TRBJ2-5 and V is TRBV20-1; tentative D call: TRBD1 (6 bases). The CDR3 sequence is 14 residues long. The V end was cut by 5 bases, the J end by 0 bases, with 13 bases between. Germline values: CDR1 DFQATT, CDR2 SNEGSKA (reference sequence). The DNA of the CDR3 is TGCAGTGCTGAGGACAGATCATACCAAGAGACCCAGTACTTC. This translates into CSAEDRSYQETQYF.

The sample holds many counts of this clonotype. CDR3 residues: CSARRTYPRDYGYTF. For the CDR3, the DNA is TGCAGTGCTAGGAGGACATACCCACGGGACTATGGCTACACCTTC. The rearrangement links TRBV20-1 to TRBJ1-2, with a tentative D call TRBD1 (5 bases). V lost 3 bases to trimming and J lost 3 bases, with 17 bases between them. Germline V lookup: CDR1 DFQATT, CDR2 SNEGSKA (reference sequence). This CDR3 region has 15 residues.

This chain joins TRBV4-1 and TRBJ2-7, with D maybe TRBD1 (6 bases). V lost 0 bases to trimming and J lost 0 bases, with 9 bases between them. This CDR3 spans 15 amino acids. Germline loops: CDR1 MGHRA, CDR2 YSYEKL. The CDR3 bases are TGCGCCAGCAGCCAAGATGGGACATCCTCCTACGAGCAGTACTTC. It is translated as CASSQDGTSSYEQYF.

This clonotype was seen ten or more times. The V and J genes are TRBV12-3 or TRBV12-4 and TRBJ1-2; D unresolved. The CDR3 is 16 residues long. V lost 7 bases to trimming and J lost 4 bases, with 22 bases between them. CDR3: CASTGKVPYPLYGYTF. The CDR3 DNA reads as TGTGCCAGCACGGGGAAGGTGCCGTATCCCCTCTATGGCTACACCTTC.